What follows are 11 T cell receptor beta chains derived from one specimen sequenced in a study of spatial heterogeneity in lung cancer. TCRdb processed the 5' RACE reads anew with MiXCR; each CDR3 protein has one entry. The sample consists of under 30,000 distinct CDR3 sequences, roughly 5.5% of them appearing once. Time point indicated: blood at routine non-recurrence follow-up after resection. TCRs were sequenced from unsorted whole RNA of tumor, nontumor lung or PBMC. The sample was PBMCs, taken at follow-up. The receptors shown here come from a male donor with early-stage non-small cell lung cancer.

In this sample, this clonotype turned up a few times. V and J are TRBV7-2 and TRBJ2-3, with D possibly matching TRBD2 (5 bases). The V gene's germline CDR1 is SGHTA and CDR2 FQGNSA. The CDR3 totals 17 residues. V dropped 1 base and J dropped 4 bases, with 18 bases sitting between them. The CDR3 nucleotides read TGTGCCAGCAGCTTAGGGGCGCTAGCAAGTGCGGCAGATACGCAGTATTTT. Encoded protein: CASSLGALASAADTQYF.

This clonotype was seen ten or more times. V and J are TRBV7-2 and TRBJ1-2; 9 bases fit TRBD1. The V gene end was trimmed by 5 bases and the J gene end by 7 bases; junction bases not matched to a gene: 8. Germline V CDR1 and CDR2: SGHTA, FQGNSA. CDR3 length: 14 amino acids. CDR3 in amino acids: CASSNGQGSGGYTF. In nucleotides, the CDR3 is TGTGCCAGCAGCAACGGACAGGGGTCCGGTGGCTACACCTTC.

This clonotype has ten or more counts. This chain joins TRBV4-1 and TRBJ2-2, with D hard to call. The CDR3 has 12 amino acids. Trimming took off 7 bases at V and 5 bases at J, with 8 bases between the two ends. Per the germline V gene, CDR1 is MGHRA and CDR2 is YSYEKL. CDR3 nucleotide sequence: TGCGCCAGCAACGTGGGGACCGGGGAGCTGTTTTTT. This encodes CASNVGTGELFF.

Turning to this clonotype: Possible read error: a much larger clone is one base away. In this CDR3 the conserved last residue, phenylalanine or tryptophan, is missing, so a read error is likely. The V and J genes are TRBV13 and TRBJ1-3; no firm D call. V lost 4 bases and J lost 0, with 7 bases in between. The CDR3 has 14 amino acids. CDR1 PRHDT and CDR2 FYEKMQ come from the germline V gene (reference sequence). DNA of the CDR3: TGTGCCAGCAGCTGGCGGGGCTCTGGAAACACCATATATTCT. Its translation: CASSWRGSGNTIYS.

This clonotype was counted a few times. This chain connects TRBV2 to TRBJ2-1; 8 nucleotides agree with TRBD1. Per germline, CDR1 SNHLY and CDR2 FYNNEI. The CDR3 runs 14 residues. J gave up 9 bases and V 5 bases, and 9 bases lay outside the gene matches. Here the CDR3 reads CASSSQGAGGEQFF. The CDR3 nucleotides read TGTGCCAGCAGTTCCCAGGGGGCCGGGGGTGAGCAGTTCTTC. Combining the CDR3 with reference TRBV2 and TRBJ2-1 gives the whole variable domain EPEVTQTPSHQVTQMGQEVILRCVPISNHLYFYWYRQILGQKVEFLVSFYNNEISEKSEIFDDQFSVERPDGSNFTLKIRSTKLEDSAMYFCASSSQGAGGEQFFGPGTRLTVL.

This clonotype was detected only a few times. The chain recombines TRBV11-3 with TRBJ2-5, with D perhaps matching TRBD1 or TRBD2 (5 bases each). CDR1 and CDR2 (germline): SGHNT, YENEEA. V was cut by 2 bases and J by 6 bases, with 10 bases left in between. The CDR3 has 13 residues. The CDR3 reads CASSLTREQTQYF. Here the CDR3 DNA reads TGTGCCAGCAGCTTAACCAGGGAGCAGACCCAGTACTTC.

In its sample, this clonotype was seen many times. This CDR3 is CASSLNSGNTIYF. The CDR3 nucleotides read TGTGCCAGCAGCTTAAACTCTGGAAACACCATATATTTT. V gene TRBV7-2 combines with J gene TRBJ1-3, with D hard to call. Per germline, CDR1 SGHTA and CDR2 FQGNSA. With 2 bases removed from V and 0 bases from J, the gap between germline ends came to 2 bases. This CDR3 has 13 amino acids.

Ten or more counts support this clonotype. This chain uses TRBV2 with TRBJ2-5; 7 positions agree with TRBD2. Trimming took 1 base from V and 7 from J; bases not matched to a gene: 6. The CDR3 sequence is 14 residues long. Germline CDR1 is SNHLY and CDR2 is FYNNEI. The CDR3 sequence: CASSEDGGLGTQYF. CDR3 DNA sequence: TGTGCCAGCAGTGAAGACGGGGGGTTAGGGACCCAGTACTTC.

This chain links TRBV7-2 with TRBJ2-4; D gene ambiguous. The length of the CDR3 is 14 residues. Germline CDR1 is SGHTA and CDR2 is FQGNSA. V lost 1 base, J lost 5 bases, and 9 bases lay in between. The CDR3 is CASSLDRTENIQYF. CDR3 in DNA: TGTGCCAGCAGCTTAGACAGAACGGAAAACATTCAGTACTTC. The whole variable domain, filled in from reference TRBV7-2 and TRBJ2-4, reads GAGVSQSPSNKVTEKGKDVELRCDPISGHTALYWYRQSLGQGLEFLIYFQGNSAPDKSGLPSDRFSAERTGGSVSTLTIQRTQQEDSAVYLCASSLDRTENIQYFGAGTRLSVL.

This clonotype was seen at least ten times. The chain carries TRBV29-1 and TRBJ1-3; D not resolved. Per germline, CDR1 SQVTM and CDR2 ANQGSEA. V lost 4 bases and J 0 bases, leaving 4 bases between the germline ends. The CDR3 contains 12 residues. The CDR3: CSVGTSGNTIYF. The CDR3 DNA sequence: TGCAGCGTTGGGACCTCTGGAAACACCATATATTTT.

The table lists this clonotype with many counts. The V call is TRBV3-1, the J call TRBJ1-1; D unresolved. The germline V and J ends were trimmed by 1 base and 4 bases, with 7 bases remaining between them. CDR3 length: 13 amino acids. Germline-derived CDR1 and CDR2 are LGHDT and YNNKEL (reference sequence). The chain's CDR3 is CASSQGGGTEAFF. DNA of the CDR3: TGTGCCAGCAGCCAAGGAGGAGGCACTGAAGCTTTCTTT.